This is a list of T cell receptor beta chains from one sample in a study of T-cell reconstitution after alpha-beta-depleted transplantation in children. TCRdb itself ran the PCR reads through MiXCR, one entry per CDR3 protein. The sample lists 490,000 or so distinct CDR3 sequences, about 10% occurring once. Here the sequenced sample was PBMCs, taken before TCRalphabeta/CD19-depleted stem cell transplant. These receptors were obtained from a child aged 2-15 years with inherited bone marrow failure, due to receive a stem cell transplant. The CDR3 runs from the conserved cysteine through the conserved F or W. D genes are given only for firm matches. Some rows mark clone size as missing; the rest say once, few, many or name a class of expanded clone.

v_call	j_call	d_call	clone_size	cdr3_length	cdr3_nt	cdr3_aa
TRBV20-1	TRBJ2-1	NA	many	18	NA	CSASASTSAVLVGYEQFF
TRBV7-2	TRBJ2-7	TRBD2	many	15	TGTGCCAGCAGGCCGGGACTAGCGTATTCCTACGAGCAGTACTTC	CASRPGLAYSYEQYF
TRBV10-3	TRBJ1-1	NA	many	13	TGTGCCATCAGTGAGTTACCTAGTGATGGAGCTTTCTTT	CAISELPSDGAFF
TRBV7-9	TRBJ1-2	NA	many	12	TGTGCCAGCAGCCCCTATACGGATGGCTACACCTTC	CASSPYTDGYTF
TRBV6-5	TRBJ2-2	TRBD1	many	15	TGTGCCAGCAGTTACTGGCAGGGGGCTGGCGGGGAGCTGTTTTTT	CASSYWQGAGGELFF
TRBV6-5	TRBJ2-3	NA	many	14	TGTGCCAGCAGTTACGGCACGGCAACAGATACGCAGTATTTT	CASSYGTATDTQYF
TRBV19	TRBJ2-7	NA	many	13	TGTGCCAGTAGTATGTGGGGGGCCTCCGAGCAGTACTTC	CASSMWGASEQYF
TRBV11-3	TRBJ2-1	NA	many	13	TGTGCCAGCAGCTTAAGAGGGCGCAATGAGCAGTTCTTC	CASSLRGRNEQFF
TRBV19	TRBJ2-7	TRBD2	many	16	TGTGCCAGTAGTGGGGGACTAGCGGGAGCAACTTACGAGCAGTACTTC	CASSGGLAGATYEQYF
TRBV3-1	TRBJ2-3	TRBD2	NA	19	TGTGCCAGCAGCCAAGATCGGCTAGCGGGAGGGCTGGGGACAGATACGCAGTATTTT	CASSQDRLAGGLGTDTQYF
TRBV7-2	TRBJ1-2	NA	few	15	TGTGCCAGCAGCTTATCTCAGGGGATTAACTATGGCTACACCTTC	CASSLSQGINYGYTF
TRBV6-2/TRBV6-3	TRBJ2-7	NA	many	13	TGTGCCAGCCACTTTGAGGTTCTCTACGAGCAGTACTTC	CASHFEVLYEQYF
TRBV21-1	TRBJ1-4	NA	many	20	TGTGCCAGCAGCAAAGAGGCGGGACAGGGGGCTTCAGCAACTAATGAAAAACTGTTTTTT	CASSKEAGQGASATNEKLFF
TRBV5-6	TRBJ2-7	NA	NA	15	TGTGCCAGCAGCTTGGATGGGGCGAGACCCCGGGGGCAGTACTTC	CASSLDGARPRGQYF
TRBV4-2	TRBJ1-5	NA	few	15	TGTGCCAGCAGCCAAGATTTTTCGGGTTATCAGCCCCAGCATTTT	CASSQDFSGYQPQHF
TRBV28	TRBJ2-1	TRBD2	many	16	TGTGCCAGCAGTTTGGCCGGACTAGTAGGGCCAAATGAGCAGTTCTTC	CASSLAGLVGPNEQFF
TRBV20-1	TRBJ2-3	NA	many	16	TGCAGTGCTAGAGTAGATTACCTGGCTAGCACAGATACGCAGTATTTT	CSARVDYLASTDTQYF
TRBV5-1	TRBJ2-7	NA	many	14	TGCGCCAGCAGCTTGGACGGACGAGTCTACGAGCAGTACTTC	CASSLDGRVYEQYF
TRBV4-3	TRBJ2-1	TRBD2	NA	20	TGCGCCAGCAGCCAAGATTTTCCTAGCGGGTTCCCCCACTCCTACAATGAGCAGTTCTTC	CASSQDFPSGFPHSYNEQFF
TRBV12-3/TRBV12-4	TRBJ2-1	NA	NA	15	TGTGCCAGCAGTCCCACGGACTACGGGGACAATGAGCAGTTCTTC	CASSPTDYGDNEQFF
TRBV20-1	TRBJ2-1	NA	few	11	TGCAGTGCTGGCCCCTACAATGAGCAGTTCTTC	CSAGPYNEQFF
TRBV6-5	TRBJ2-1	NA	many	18	TGTGCCAGCAGTTACCAGCCTAATCCGACATTAACCTACAATGAGCAGTTCTTC	CASSYQPNPTLTYNEQFF
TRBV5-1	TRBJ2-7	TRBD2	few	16	TGCGCCAGCAGCCCACCGACTAGCGGGGGCTCCTACGAGCAGTACTTC	CASSPPTSGGSYEQYF
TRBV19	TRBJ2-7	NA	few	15	TGTGCCAGTAGCGAACCGGGACACGGGTCCTACGAGCAGTACTTC	CASSEPGHGSYEQYF
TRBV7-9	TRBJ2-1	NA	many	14	TGTGCCAGCGACGGGCGAGTATCCTACAATGAGCAGTTCTTC	CASDGRVSYNEQFF
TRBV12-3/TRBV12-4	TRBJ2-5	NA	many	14	TGTGCCAGCACCAGAAATAGTCCCCAAGAGACCCAGTACTTC	CASTRNSPQETQYF
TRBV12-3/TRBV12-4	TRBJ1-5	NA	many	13	TGTGCCAGCAGTTTAGACCCGGGTCAGCCCCAGCATTTT	CASSLDPGQPQHF
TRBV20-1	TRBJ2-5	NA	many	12	TGCAGTGCTATCAGGGGAAGGGAGACCCAGTACTTC	CSAIRGRETQYF